The rows below give T cell receptor beta chains drawn from one sample of a study of T-cell reconstitution after alpha-beta-depleted transplantation in children. TCRdb reprocessed the PCR reads via MiXCR and lists one record per CDR3 protein. The profile covers 250,000 to 350,000 distinct CDR3 sequences, with roughly 25% appearing a single time and 11% taken by the ten largest. Specimen: PBMCs, mostly from graft donor cells, collected 180 days after TCRalphabeta/CD19-depleted stem cell transplant. These TCRs come from a male patient aged 10 to 17 who had a stem cell transplant for acute lymphoblastic leukemia, so the T cells may come from the graft donor. The CDR3 runs from the conserved cysteine through the conserved F or W. A D gene is named only where the DNA matches it firmly. Rows give clone size only sometimes, using once, few, many, or a class for an expanded clone.

J,V,D,size,DNA,CDR3
TRBJ2-7,TRBV9,TRBD2,-,TGTGCCAGCAGCGCTAGCGGGAGGGGGTTCTCCTACGAGCAGTACTTC,CASSASGRGFSYEQYF
TRBJ2-7,TRBV5-6,-,few,TGTGCCAGCAGCTTGGCCCCGACATTCTCCTACGAGCAGTACTTC,CASSLAPTFSYEQYF
TRBJ2-5,TRBV20-1,-,few,TGCAGTGCAGATCGGGGGTCCCAAGAGACCCAGTACTTC,CSADRGSQETQYF
TRBJ2-2,TRBV14,-,few,TGTGCCAGCAGCCAGATGATAACCCCCACCGGGGAGCTGTTTTTT,CASSQMITPTGELFF
TRBJ2-1,TRBV7-6,TRBD2,few,TGTGCCAGCAGCTTAGTCCCCCGGACTAGGCCCCCCCCCAATGAGCAGTTCTTC,CASSLVPRTRPPPNEQFF
TRBJ2-2,TRBV20-1,-,-,TGCAGTGCTAGGCCCCTGATGGGGCGCGGCACCGGGGAGCTGTTTTTT,CSARPLMGRGTGELFF
TRBJ2-5,TRBV29-1,-,few,TGCAGCGGACGGAACCAAGAGACCCAGTACTTC,CSGRNQETQYF
TRBJ2-1,TRBV30,-,few,TGTGCCTGGAGCGCCTCGGGGGCACACAATGAGCAGTTCTTC,CAWSASGAHNEQFF
TRBJ1-2,TRBV21-1,-,-,TGTGCCAGCAGCGGGCGCCCGGGTCGGGACTATGGCTACACCTTC,CASSGRPGRDYGYTF
TRBJ2-1,TRBV29-1,TRBD2,few,TGCAGCTCAAGACTAGCGGGGGTACCCTACAATGAGCAGTTCTTC,CSSRLAGVPYNEQFF
TRBJ1-2,TRBV25-1,TRBD1,-,TGTGCCAGCAGTGATGGGACAGGGGGCTACTATGGCTACACCTTC,CASSDGTGGYYGYTF
TRBJ1-2,TRBV5-1,-,few,TGCGCCAGCAGCTTGGATCCTCTCTATGGCTACATCTTC,CASSLDPLYGYIF
TRBJ2-7,TRBV24-1,TRBD2,few,TGTGCCACCAGTGACCTGGGACTAACGTACTTC,CATSDLGLTYF
TRBJ2-2,TRBV12-3/TRBV12-4,-,many,TGTGCCAGCAGTTTGGTGACGTTCACCGGGGAGCTGTTTTTT,CASSLVTFTGELFF
TRBJ1-2,TRBV6-1,-,-,TGTGCCAGCAGTGTAGGACAATATAACTATGGCTACACCTTC,CASSVGQYNYGYTF
TRBJ2-5,TRBV12-3/TRBV12-4,TRBD1,many,TGTGCCAGCAGTCTTAGAGCCGGACAGGGCAGGGAGACCCAGTACTTC,CASSLRAGQGRETQYF
TRBJ2-7,TRBV7-3,-,few,TGTGCCAGCAGCTTAAGGGCAGATTCCTACGAGCAGTACTTC,CASSLRADSYEQYF
TRBJ2-1,TRBV7-3,TRBD2,many,TGTGCCAGCAGCTTGACTAGCGGGAATAAGCAGTTCTTC,CASSLTSGNKQFF